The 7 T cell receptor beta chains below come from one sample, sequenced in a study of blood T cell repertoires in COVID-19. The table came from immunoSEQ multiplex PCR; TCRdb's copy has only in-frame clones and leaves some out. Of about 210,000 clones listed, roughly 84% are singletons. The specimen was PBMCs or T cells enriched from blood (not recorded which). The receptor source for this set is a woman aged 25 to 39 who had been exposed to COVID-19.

The CDR3 nucleotides are TGTGCCAGCAGGCTGACAGACTCGGGGGGTGAAGCTTTCTTT. Amino acid sequence: CASRLTDSGGEAFF. The J gene is TRBJ1-1, the V gene TRBV2; the D gene is possibly TRBD1 (5 bases). This CDR3 comprises 14 residues. Trimming shortened V by 6 bases and J by 7 bases, and 18 bases separated the two germline ends. CDR1 and CDR2 (germline): SNHLY, FYNNEI.

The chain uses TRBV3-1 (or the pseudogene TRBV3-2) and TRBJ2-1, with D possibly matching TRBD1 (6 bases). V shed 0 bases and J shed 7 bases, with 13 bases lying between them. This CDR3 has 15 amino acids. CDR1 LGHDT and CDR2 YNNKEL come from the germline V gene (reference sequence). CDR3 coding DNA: TGTGCCAGCAGCCAAGATAACAGGGCGAGGAATGAGCAGTTCTTC. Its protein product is CASSQDNRARNEQFF.

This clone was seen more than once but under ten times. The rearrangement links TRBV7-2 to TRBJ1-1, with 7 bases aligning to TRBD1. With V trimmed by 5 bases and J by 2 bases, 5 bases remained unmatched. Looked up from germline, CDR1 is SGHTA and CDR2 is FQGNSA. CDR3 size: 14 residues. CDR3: CASSEQGPNTEAFF. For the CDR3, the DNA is TGTGCCAGCAGCGAACAGGGGCCCAACACTGAAGCTTTCTTT.

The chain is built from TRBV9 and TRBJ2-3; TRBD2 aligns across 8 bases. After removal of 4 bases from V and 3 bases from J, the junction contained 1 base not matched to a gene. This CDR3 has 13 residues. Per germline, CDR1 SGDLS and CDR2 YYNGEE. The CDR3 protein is CASSRGGTDTQYF. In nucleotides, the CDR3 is TGTGCCAGCAGCCGGGGGGGAACAGATACGCAGTATTTT.

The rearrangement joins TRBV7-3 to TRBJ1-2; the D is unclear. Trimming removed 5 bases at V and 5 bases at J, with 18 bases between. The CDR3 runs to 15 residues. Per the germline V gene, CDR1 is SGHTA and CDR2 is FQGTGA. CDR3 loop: CASSPRGGPGYGYTF. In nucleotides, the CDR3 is TGTGCCAGCAGCCCGCGAGGAGGCCCCGGGTATGGCTACACCTTC.

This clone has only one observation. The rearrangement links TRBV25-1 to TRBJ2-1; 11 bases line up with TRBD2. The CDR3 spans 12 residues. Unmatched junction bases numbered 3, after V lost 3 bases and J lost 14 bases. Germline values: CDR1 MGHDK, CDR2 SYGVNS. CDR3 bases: TGTGCCAGCAGTGACCTAGCGGGGGGAAAGTTCTTC. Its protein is CASSDLAGGKFF. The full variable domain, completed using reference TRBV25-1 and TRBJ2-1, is EADIYQTPRYLVIGTGKKITLECSQTMGHDKMYWYQQDPGMELHLIHYSYGVNSTEKGDLSSESTVSRIRTEHFPLTLESARPSHTSQYLCASSDLAGGKFFGPGTRLTVL.

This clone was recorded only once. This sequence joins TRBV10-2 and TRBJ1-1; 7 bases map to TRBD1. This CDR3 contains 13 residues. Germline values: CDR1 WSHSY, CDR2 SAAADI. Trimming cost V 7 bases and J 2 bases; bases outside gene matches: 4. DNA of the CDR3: TGCGCCAGCACCGGGACAGCTAACACTGAAGCTTTCTTT. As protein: CASTGTANTEAFF.